This T cell receptor beta chain came from a study of blood T cell repertoires in COVID-19. The repertoire was sequenced with immunoSEQ multiplex PCR; TCRdb's copy has only in-frame clones and lacks some. The sample lists a few hundred thousand clones; about 85% were seen once. V was trimmed by 4 bases and J by 1 base, leaving 15 bases between them. Germline assignment: CDR1 SGHNT and CDR2 YENEEA. The CDR3 length is 16 residues. This TCR was recovered from a young woman who had recovered from COVID-19. The chain uses TRBV11-3 and TRBJ2-3; D might be TRBD1 (6 bases). Input material: PBMCs or T cells enriched from blood (not recorded which). The CDR3 region is CASSSKGVDGTDTQYF. CDR3 nucleotide sequence: TGTGCCAGCAGCTCGAAGGGGGTTGATGGCACAGATACGCAGTATTTT.